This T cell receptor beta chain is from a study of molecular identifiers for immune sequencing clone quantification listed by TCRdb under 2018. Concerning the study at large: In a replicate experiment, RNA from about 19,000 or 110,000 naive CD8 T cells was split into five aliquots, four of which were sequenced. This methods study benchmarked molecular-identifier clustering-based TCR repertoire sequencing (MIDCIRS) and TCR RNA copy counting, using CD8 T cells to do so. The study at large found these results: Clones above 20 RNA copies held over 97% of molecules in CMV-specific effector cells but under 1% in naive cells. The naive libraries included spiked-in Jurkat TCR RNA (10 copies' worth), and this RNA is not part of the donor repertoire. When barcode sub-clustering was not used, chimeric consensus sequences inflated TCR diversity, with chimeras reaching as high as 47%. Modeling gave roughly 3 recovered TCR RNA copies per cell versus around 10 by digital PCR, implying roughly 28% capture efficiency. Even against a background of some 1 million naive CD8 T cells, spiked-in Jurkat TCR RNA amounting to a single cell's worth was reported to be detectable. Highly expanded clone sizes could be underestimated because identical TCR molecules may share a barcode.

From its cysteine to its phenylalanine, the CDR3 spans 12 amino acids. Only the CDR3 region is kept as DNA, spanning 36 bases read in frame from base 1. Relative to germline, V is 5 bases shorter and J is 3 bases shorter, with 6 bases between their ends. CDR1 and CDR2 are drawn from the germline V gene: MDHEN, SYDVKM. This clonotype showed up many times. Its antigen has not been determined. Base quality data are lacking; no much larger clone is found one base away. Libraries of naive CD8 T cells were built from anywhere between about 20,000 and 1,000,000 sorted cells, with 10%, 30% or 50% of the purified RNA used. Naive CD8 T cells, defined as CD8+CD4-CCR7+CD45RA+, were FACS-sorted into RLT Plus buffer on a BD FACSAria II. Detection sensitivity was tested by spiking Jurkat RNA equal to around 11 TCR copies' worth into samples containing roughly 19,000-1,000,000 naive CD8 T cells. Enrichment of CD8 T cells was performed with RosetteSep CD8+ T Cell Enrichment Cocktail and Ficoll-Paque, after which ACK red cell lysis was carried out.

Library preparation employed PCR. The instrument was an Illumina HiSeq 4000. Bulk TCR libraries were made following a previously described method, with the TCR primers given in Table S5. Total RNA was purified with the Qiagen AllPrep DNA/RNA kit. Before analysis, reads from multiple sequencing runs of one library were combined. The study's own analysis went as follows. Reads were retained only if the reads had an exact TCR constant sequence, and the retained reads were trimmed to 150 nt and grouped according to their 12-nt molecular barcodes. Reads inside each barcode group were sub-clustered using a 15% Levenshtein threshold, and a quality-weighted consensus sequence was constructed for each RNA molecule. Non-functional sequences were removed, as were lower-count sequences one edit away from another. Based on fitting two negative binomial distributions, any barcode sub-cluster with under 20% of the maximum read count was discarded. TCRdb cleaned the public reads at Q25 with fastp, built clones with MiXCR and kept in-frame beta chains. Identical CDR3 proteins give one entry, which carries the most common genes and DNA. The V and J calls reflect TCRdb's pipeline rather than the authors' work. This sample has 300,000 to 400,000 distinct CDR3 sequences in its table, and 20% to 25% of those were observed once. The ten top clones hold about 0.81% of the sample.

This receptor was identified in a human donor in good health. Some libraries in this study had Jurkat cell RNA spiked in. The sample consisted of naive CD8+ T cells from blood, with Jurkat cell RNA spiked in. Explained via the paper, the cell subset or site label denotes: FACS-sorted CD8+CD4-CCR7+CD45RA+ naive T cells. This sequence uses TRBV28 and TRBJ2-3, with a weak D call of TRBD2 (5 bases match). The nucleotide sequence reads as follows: TGTGCCAGCAGTGGGAGAACAGATACGCAGTATTTT. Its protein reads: CASSGRTDTQYF.